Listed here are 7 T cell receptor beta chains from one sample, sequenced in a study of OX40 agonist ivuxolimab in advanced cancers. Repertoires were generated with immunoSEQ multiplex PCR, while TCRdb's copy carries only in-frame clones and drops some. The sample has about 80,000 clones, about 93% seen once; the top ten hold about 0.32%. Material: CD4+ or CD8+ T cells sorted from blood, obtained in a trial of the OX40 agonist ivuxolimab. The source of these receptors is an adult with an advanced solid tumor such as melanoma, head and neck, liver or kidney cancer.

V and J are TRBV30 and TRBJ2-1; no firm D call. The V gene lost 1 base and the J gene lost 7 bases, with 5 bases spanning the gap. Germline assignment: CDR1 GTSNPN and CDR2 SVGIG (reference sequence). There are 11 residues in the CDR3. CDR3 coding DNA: TGTGCCTGGAGTGGGGAAAATGAGCAGTTCTTC. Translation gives CAWSGENEQFF.

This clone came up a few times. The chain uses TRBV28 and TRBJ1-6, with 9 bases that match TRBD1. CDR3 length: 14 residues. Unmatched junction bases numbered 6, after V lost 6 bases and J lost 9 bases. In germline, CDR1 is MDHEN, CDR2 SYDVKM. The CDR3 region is CASSLGQGGSPLHF. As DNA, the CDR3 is TGTGCCAGCAGCCTGGGACAGGGAGGTTCACCCCTCCACTTT.

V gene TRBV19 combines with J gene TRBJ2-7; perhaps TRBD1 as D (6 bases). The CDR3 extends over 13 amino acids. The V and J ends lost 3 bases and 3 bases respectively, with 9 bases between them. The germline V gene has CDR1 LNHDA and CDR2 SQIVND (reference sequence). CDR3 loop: CASSISDSYEQYF. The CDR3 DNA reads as TGTGCCAGTAGTATCTCGGACAGCTACGAGCAGTACTTC. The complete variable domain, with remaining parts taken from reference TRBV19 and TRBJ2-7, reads DGGITQSPKYLFRKEGQNVTLSCEQNLNHDAMYWYRQDPGQGLRLIYYSQIVNDFQKGDIAEGYSVSREKKESFPLTVTSAQKNPTAFYLCASSISDSYEQYFGPGTRLTVT.

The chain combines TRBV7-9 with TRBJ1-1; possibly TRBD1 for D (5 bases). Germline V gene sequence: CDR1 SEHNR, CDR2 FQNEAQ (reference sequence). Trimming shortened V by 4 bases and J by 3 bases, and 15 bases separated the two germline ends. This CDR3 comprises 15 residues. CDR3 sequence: CASSSPGGTDTEAFF. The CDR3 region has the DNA TGTGCCAGCAGCTCCCCCGGGGGGACCGACACTGAAGCTTTCTTT.

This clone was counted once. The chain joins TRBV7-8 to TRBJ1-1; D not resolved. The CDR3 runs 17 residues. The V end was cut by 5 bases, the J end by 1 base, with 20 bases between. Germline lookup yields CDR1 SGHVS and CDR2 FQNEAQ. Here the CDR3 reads CASSRTPPFEPNTEAFF. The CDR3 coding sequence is TGTGCCAGCAGCCGAACACCCCCTTTCGAACCGAACACTGAAGCTTTCTTT. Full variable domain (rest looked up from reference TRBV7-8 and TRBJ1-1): GAGVSQSPRYKVAKRGQDVALRCDPISGHVSLFWYQQALGQGPEFLTYFQNEAQLDKSGLPSDRFFAERPEGSVSTLKIQRTQQEDSAVYLCASSRTPPFEPNTEAFFGQGTRLTVV.

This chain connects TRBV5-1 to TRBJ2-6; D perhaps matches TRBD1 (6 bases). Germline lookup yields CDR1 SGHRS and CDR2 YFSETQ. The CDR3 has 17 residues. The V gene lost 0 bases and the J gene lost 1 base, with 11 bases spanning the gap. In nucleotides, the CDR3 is TGCGCCAGCAGCTTGGTACAGGGCATATCTGGGGCCAACGTCCTGACTTTC. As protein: CASSLVQGISGANVLTF.

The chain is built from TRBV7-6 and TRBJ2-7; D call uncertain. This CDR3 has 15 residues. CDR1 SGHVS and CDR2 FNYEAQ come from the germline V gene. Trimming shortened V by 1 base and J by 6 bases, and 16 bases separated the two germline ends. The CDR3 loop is CASSLGISRNLEQYF. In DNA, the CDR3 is TGTGCCAGCAGCTTAGGTATTTCACGGAACCTCGAGCAGTACTTC.